The following is a T cell receptor beta chain sequence with its context. What it binds is not known. The CDR3 runs to 15 residues. From germline, CDR1 is LNHNV and CDR2 YYDKDF (reference sequence). V lost 0 bases and J 6 bases, leaving 14 bases between the germline ends. The data were produced by immunoSEQ multiplex PCR, yet TCRdb's version contains in-frame clones alone and is incomplete. The sample carries 1,400,000 or so clones, approximately 98.5% recorded once. These data are taken from a study of shared clonotypes between healthy human individuals. Study results and limitations: Several donors held about 5% of naive CD4 clonotypes in common.

The sequence came from a man aged 30 to 45 in good health. The rearrangement joins TRBV15 to TRBJ1-2; possible D gene TRBD1, 5 bases. Sequencing input: naive CD4+ T cells sorted from blood. Subset: CD45RA+ positively selected. CDR3 residues: CATSRDQGQRDGYTF. The CDR3 region has the DNA TGTGCCACCAGCAGAGATCAGGGTCAGAGAGATGGCTACACCTTC.